Each of the 26 T cell receptor beta chains below was sequenced from the same sample in a study of immune characterization of retroperitoneal liposarcoma. Each CDR3 protein gets one entry after TCRdb re-called the PCR reads with MiXCR. The repertoire holds 9,500 to 13,000 distinct CDR3 sequences, with 28% as singletons. Sequencing was carried out using tumor tissue. These receptors all stem from a male donor with retroperitoneal liposarcoma.

V is TRBV6-2 or TRBV6-3 and J is TRBJ2-7, with TRBD2 matching 8 bases. The trim removed 7 bases at V and 3 bases at J, leaving 2 bases unmatched. Looked up from germline, CDR1 is MNHEY and CDR2 is SVGEGT. The CDR3 contains 12 residues. The CDR3 sequence: CASMSGSYEQYF. The CDR3, as DNA: TGTGCCAGCATGAGCGGGAGCTACGAGCAGTACTTC.

In this sample, this clonotype turned up once. Because it lacks the conserved phenylalanine or tryptophan at the end, this CDR3 is likely a read error. The J gene is TRBJ2-1, the V gene TRBV7-6; TRBD1 is a possible D gene (5 bases). This CDR3 region has 13 residues. CDR1 and CDR2 from the germline V gene are SGHVS and FNYEAQ. The CDR3 region has the DNA TGTGCTAGCAGCTCCGACAGATACAATGAGCAGTTCTGC. Translation: CASSSDRYNEQFC.

By sample fraction, this clonotype is medium-sized. The genes are TRBV10-2 and TRBJ2-1; 8 bases map to TRBD1. V dropped 5 bases and J dropped 10; count of bases not matched to a gene: 10. Per the germline V gene, CDR1 is WSHSY and CDR2 is SAAADI. The CDR3 contains 14 residues. CDR3 in DNA: TGCGCCAGCAGTTACAGGGGGTTAGGATACGAGCAGTTCTTC. This encodes CASSYRGLGYEQFF.

This clonotype is deemed large. The gene calls are TRBV6-1 and TRBJ2-5; TRBD1 is a possible D gene (6 bases). Germline V gene sequence: CDR1 MNHNS, CDR2 SASEGT. The CDR3 is made up of 15 amino acids. V lost 1 base and J lost 1, with 10 bases in between. The CDR3 reads CASSEGSGAQETQYF. In DNA form, the CDR3 reads TGTGCCAGCAGTGAAGGGTCAGGGGCCCAAGAGACCCAGTACTTC.

This clonotype was detected only a few times. V and J are TRBV6-1 and TRBJ2-3; D may match TRBD1 or TRBD2 (5 bases each). The germline V and J ends were trimmed by 6 bases and 2 bases, with 18 bases remaining between them. The length of the CDR3 is 16 residues. The V gene's germline CDR1 is MNHNS and CDR2 SASEGT. The DNA of the CDR3 is TGTGCCAGCAGCTTCAGAACCGGGACGACCACAGATACGCAGTATTTT. It yields the protein CASSFRTGTTTDTQYF.

The V call is TRBV6-1, the J call TRBJ2-5; 12 bases match TRBD2. The V gene end was trimmed by 4 bases and the J gene end by 11 bases; junction bases not matched to a gene: 14. CDR3 length: 16 amino acids. Germline V gene sequence: CDR1 MNHNS, CDR2 SASEGT. CDR3 in DNA: TGTGCCAGCAGTGGGGGACTAGCGGGTTTGTACAATGAGCAGTACTTC. Amino acids: CASSGGLAGLYNEQYF.

This chain connects TRBV4-1 to TRBJ1-5, with TRBD1 matching 9 bases. The CDR3 is 19 amino acids. Trimming cost V 1 base and J 2 bases; bases outside gene matches: 12. Germline assignment: CDR1 MGHRA and CDR2 YSYEKL. CDR3 bases: TGCGCCAGCAGCCAAGGAGGCAGGCGGGGGACAGGGCGCAATCAGCCCCAGCATTTT. It encodes CASSQGGRRGTGRNQPQHF.

In its sample, this clonotype ranks as medium-sized. V is TRBV6-1 and J is TRBJ2-1; TRBD2 matches at 9 bases. The CDR3 totals 16 residues. Germline loops: CDR1 MNHNS, CDR2 SASEGT. J was trimmed by 10 bases and V by 0 bases; bases with no gene match: 10. The CDR3 protein is CASSEAAGGSFYEQFF. CDR3 sequence (DNA): TGTGCCAGCAGTGAAGCGGCGGGAGGGTCTTTCTACGAGCAGTTCTTC.

The rearrangement links TRBV10-1 to TRBJ1-1; tentative D call: TRBD1 (6 bases). Germline loops: CDR1 WNHNN, CDR2 SYGVQD (reference sequence). V was shortened by 4 bases and J by 4 bases, with 16 bases between the two germline ends. CDR3 length equals 15 residues. CDR3: CASSGQTGLSTEAFF. In nucleotides, the CDR3 is TGCGCCAGCAGTGGACAGACAGGTCTTTCCACTGAAGCTTTCTTT.

This clonotype was detected ten times or more. V and J are TRBV6-1 and TRBJ2-1; the D gene is possibly TRBD2 (6 bases). The J call is uncertain, as TRBJ2-7 better fits the DNA end. This CDR3 has 15 residues. Germline CDR1 is MNHNS and CDR2 is SASEGT. CDR3 protein: CASSTRDRRAYEQYF. The CDR3 DNA reads as TGTGCCAGCAGTACTAGAGACCGGAGGGCCTACGAGCAGTACTTC.

This clonotype was observed many times. The rearrangement joins TRBV6-1 to TRBJ2-3, with 9 bases matching TRBD1. Germline CDR1 and CDR2: MNHNS and SASEGT. The CDR3 length is 15 residues. V trimming: 4 bases; J trimming: 2 bases; junction bases outside the gene matches: 4. In DNA, the CDR3 is TGTGCCAGCAGTGCGGGACAGGGAAACACAGATACGCAGTATTTT. Residues: CASSAGQGNTDTQYF.

With respect to this clonotype: As the CDR3 is not closed by the conserved phenylalanine or tryptophan, this likely results from a read error. The V gene is TRBV7-2, the J gene TRBJ2-1; TRBD1 matches at 7 bases. The J call is doubtful: the DNA matches TRBJ2-7 better. CDR3 length equals 13 residues. Germline V gene lookup returns CDR1 SGHTA and CDR2 FQGNSA. CDR3 DNA sequence: TGTGCCAGCCGGGACAGTTCCTACAATGAGCAGTACCTC. Protein sequence: CASRDSSYNEQYL.

This chain connects TRBV10-2 to TRBJ2-7, with 14 bases lining up with TRBD2. The CDR3 totals 15 residues. Germline trimming cut 9 bases from V and 3 bases from J; bases unmatched to any gene: 7. Germline CDR1 reads WSHSY; CDR2 reads SAAADI. CDR3 coding DNA: TGCGCCAGTAGACTAGCGGGGGGGGCTTTCTACGAGCAGTACTTC. This translates into CASRLAGGAFYEQYF.

The chain uses TRBV6-8 and TRBJ2-3, with D maybe TRBD2 (5 bases). The V gene lost 6 bases and the J gene lost 5 bases, with 15 bases spanning the gap. This CDR3 is 14 amino acids long. Per the germline V gene, CDR1 is MNHGY and CDR2 is SAAAGT. CDR3 coding DNA: TGTGCCAGCAGGCCCTTTGGCGAGGGAGATACGCAGTATTTT. Translating gives CASRPFGEGDTQYF.

The rearrangement uses TRBV6-7 and TRBJ2-1, with TRBD1 matching 11 bases. TRBV6-7 is an ORF; its function is uncertain. Losses at the gene ends were 7 bases for V and 6 bases for J; bases not matched to a gene: 8. There are 15 residues in the CDR3. In nucleotides, the CDR3 is TGTGCCAGCATGACTCGGGACAGGGGGGGCAATGAGCAGTTCTTC. Its protein is CASMTRDRGGNEQFF.

This clonotype has a single count. This rearrangement joins TRBV7-3 to TRBJ1-1; the D gene is possibly TRBD1 (6 bases). The CDR3 has 13 amino acids. CDR1 and CDR2 (germline): SGHTA, FQGTGA. The ends were cut back, 5 bases at V and 1 base at J, with 8 bases in the middle. The CDR3 bases are TGTGCCAGCAGCCCGGGGGCGAACACTGAAGCTTTCTTT. Translated: CASSPGANTEAFF. Drawing the rest from reference TRBV7-3 and TRBJ1-1, the complete variable domain is GAGVSQTPSNKVTEKGKYVELRCDPISGHTALYWYRQSLGQGPEFLIYFQGTGAADDSGLPNDRFFAVRPEGSVSTLKIQRTERGDSAVYLCASSPGANTEAFFGQGTRLTVV.

This clonotype has more than one count but fewer than ten. V and J are TRBV6-1 and TRBJ2-1; the D gene is possibly TRBD1 (6 bases). This CDR3 is built from 17 residues. Deletions cut 5 bases from V and 13 bases from J, with 30 bases between. CDR1 is MNHNS and CDR2 is SASEGT in the germline V gene. CDR3: CASSYVGIQGVGETQFF. In DNA, the CDR3 is TGTGCCAGCAGTTATGTCGGGATACAGGGCGTTGGGGAGACCCAGTTCTTC.

This clonotype occurred once. The rearrangement links TRBV25-1 to TRBJ2-3, with TRBD1 matching 10 bases. The J call may be faulty, since TRBJ2-1 better matches the DNA end. Germline CDR1 reads MGHDK; CDR2 reads SYGVNS. The CDR3 loop spans 19 amino acids. This CDR3 is CASSDRGQGVGPALETQFF. CDR3 coding DNA: TGTGCCAGCAGTGACCGCGGACAGGGGGTGGGACCCGCTTTGGAGACCCAGTTCTTC.

A remark on this clonotype: Possible read error: a much larger clone is one base away. The chain is built from TRBV27 and TRBJ2-1; 7 bases align to TRBD2. Germline V gene lookup returns CDR1 MNHEY and CDR2 SMNVEV (reference sequence). This CDR3 is 14 amino acids long. CDR3 residues: CASSFTSASYERFF. The CDR3 nucleotides are TGTGCCAGCAGTTTCACTAGCGCGTCCTACGAGCGGTTCTTC.

This clonotype has a count of ten or more. The CDR3 DNA follows: TGTGCCAGCAGCTTAGGCCGGACCCAGGGGGCGAAAGGCAACACTGAAGCTTTCTTT. Its translation: CASSLGRTQGAKGNTEAFF. The rearrangement joins TRBV11-3 to TRBJ1-1; 8 bases fit TRBD1. V lost 1 base and J lost 2; bases outside the gene matches: 15. Germline values: CDR1 SGHNT, CDR2 YENEEA. The length of the CDR3 is 19 residues. The full variable domain, completed using reference TRBV11-3 and TRBJ1-1, is EAGVVQSPRYKIIEKKQPVAFWCNPISGHNTLYWYLQNLGQGPELLIRYENEEAVDDSQLPKDRFSAERLKGVDSTLKIQPAELGDSAVYLCASSLGRTQGAKGNTEAFFGQGTRLTVV.

This clonotype ranks as medium-sized. The rearrangement uses TRBV6-1 and TRBJ1-4; D is undetermined. Between the trimmed V and J ends, which lost 6 bases and 0 bases, there was a span of 11 bases. CDR3 length: 15 residues. Germline V gene sequence: CDR1 MNHNS, CDR2 SASEGT. The CDR3 DNA follows: TGTGCCAGCAGAGGCAACCGGGCAACTAATGAAAAACTGTTTTTT. Translated: CASRGNRATNEKLFF.

This chain uses TRBV7-2 with TRBJ1-6, with TRBD1 matching 8 bases. This CDR3 has 16 amino acids. CDR1 SGHTA and CDR2 FQGNSA come from the germline V gene. With 5 bases clipped from V and 5 bases from J, the junction kept 8 bases outside the gene matches. CDR3 in amino acids: CASSLSTGANNSPLHF. CDR3 in DNA: TGTGCCAGCAGCCTGTCGACAGGGGCGAATAATTCACCCCTCCACTTT. The full variable domain, with the rest looked up from reference TRBV7-2 and TRBJ1-6, is GAGVSQSPSNKVTEKGKDVELRCDPISGHTALYWYRQSLGQGLEFLIYFQGNSAPDKSGLPSDRFSAERTGGSVSTLTIQRTQQEDSAVYLCASSLSTGANNSPLHFGNGTRLTVT.

There are many counts of this clonotype. V is TRBV6-1 and J is TRBJ2-1, with TRBD2 identical over 14 bases. Germline V gives CDR1 MNHNS, CDR2 SASEGT. The CDR3 runs 15 residues. The ends lost 5 bases at V and 9 bases at J; junction bases unmatched: 6. The CDR3 sequence: CASSSGTSGSAEQFF. The CDR3 bases are TGTGCCAGCAGTTCCGGGACTAGCGGGAGCGCTGAGCAGTTCTTC.

On this clonotype itself: This sequence may be a read error, since a much larger clone differs from it by one base. This chain uses TRBV11-3 with TRBJ2-6; tentatively, D is TRBD2 (6 bases). CDR1 is SGHNT and CDR2 is YENEEA in the germline V gene. This CDR3 has 17 amino acids. Between the trimmed V and J ends, which lost 10 bases and 1 base, there was a span of 20 bases. The CDR3 region is CANSPRGGASGANVLTF. CDR3 nucleotide sequence: TGTGCCAACAGTCCCCGCGGCGGGGCGTCTGGGGCCAACGTCCTGACTTTC.

This clonotype has only a few counts. This chain joins TRBV12-3 or TRBV12-4 and TRBJ2-1, with D perhaps matching TRBD1 or TRBD2 (5 bases each). V gave up 6 bases and J gave up 5 bases, with 17 bases separating them. The CDR3 has 15 residues. The CDR3 DNA sequence: TGTGCCAGCAGACCCGGGGCCAGATCAGACAATGAGCAGTTCTTC. Translated: CASRPGARSDNEQFF.

This clonotype was counted a few times. The rearrangement uses TRBV12-3 or TRBV12-4 and TRBJ2-5; D is perhaps TRBD2 (6 bases). The CDR3 contains 17 residues. V was trimmed by 6 bases and J by 2 bases, leaving 22 bases between them. DNA of the CDR3: TGTGCCAGCAGCAAACTTTCCGGGACTGGGGGGCAAGAGACCCAGTACTTC. Translating gives CASSKLSGTGGQETQYF.